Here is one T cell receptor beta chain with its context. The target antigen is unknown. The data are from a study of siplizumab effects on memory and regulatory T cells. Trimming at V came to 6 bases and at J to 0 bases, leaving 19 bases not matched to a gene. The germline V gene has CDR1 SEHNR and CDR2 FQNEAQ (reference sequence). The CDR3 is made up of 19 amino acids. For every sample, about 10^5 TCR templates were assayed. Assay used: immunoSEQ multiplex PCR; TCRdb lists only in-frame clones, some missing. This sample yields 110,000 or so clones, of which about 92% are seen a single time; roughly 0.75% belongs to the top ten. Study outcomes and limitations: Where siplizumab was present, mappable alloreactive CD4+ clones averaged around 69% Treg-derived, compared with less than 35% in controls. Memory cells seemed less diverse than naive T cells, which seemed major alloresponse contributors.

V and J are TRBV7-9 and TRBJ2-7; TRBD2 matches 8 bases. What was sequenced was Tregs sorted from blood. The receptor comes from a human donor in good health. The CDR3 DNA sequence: TGTGCCAGCAGTCGACGCACCTATGCAGCGGGAGACCCCTCCTACGAGCAGTACTTC. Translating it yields CASSRRTYAAGDPSYEQYF.